The rows below give T cell receptor beta chains drawn from one sample of a study of human T cells and chemical hapten exposure. Using its own MiXCR run on the RACE reads, TCRdb lists one record per CDR3 protein. The sample holds roughly 360,000 distinct CDR3 sequences, 4% to 5.5% seen once. Here the sequenced sample was whole blood, taken in connection with sensitization to the hapten diphenylcyclopropenone (DPC). The origin of the receptors is a woman aged 45-65 years with alopecia areata. Some clones in this sample may be carry-over from other donors' samples. CDR3s include the opening cysteine and the closing phenylalanine or tryptophan. A D gene is named only where the DNA matches it firmly. Only part of the rows carry a size: once, few, many, or a class if the clone is expanded.

j_gene: TRBJ1-1
d_gene: .
v_gene: TRBV15
abundance: many
CDR3aa: CATSRGLLDTEAFF
CDR3nt: TGTGCCACCAGCAGAGGACTTTTGGACACTGAAGCTTTCTTT

j_gene: TRBJ1-5
d_gene: .
v_gene: TRBV6-1
abundance: few
CDR3aa: CASSEYGYSNQPQHF
CDR3nt: TGTGCCAGCAGTGAATACGGATATAGCAATCAGCCCCAGCATTTT

j_gene: TRBJ1-1
d_gene: .
v_gene: TRBV20-1
abundance: .
CDR3aa: CSAISRNTEAFF
CDR3nt: TGCAGTGCTATTTCCAGGAACACTGAAGCTTTCTTT

j_gene: TRBJ1-3
d_gene: .
v_gene: TRBV29-1
abundance: many
CDR3aa: CSAAGADSGNTIYF
CDR3nt: TGCAGCGCAGCGGGGGCTGACTCTGGAAACACCATATATTTT

j_gene: TRBJ1-1
d_gene: .
v_gene: TRBV27
abundance: .
CDR3aa: CASSADRSGTEAFF
CDR3nt: TGTGCCAGCAGTGCCGACAGGAGCGGGACTGAAGCTTTCTTT

j_gene: TRBJ1-6
d_gene: .
v_gene: TRBV11-2
abundance: many
CDR3aa: CASSSPAPLHF
CDR3nt: TGTGCCAGCAGCTCTCCCGCACCCCTCCACTTT

j_gene: TRBJ1-1
d_gene: .
v_gene: TRBV11-1
abundance: many
CDR3aa: CASSLSLGLPTEAFF
CDR3nt: TGTGCCAGCAGTTTAAGCCTCGGTCTCCCCACTGAAGCTTTCTTT

j_gene: TRBJ1-1
d_gene: .
v_gene: TRBV5-6
abundance: few
CDR3aa: CASSLPGGRKSNTEAFF
CDR3nt: TGTGCCAGCAGCCTCCCTGGCGGGCGGAAATCGAACACTGAAGCTTTCTTT

j_gene: TRBJ2-7
d_gene: .
v_gene: TRBV21-1
abundance: few
CDR3aa: CASRPKSGDSYEQYF
CDR3nt: TGTGCCAGCAGGCCTAAATCGGGGGATTCCTACGAGCAGTACTTC

j_gene: TRBJ1-5
d_gene: TRBD1
v_gene: TRBV15
abundance: few
CDR3aa: CATSRPPDRGLYSNQPQHF
CDR3nt: TGTGCCACCAGCAGGCCCCCGGACAGGGGCCTTTATAGCAATCAGCCCCAGCATTTT

j_gene: TRBJ2-6
d_gene: TRBD1
v_gene: TRBV27
abundance: .
CDR3aa: CASSGWTGIHSGANVLTF
CDR3nt: TGTGCCAGCAGTGGGTGGACAGGGATCCACTCTGGGGCCAACGTCCTGACTTTC

j_gene: TRBJ1-3
d_gene: .
v_gene: TRBV12-5
abundance: many
CDR3aa: CASGLPLGHLANTIYF
CDR3nt: TGTGCTAGTGGTTTGCCTTTAGGACACCTCGCGAACACCATATATTTT

j_gene: TRBJ2-4
d_gene: .
v_gene: TRBV5-6
abundance: many
CDR3aa: CASSLGPAENIQYF
CDR3nt: TGTGCCAGCAGCTTAGGTCCAGCGGAAAACATTCAGTACTTC

j_gene: TRBJ2-1
d_gene: .
v_gene: TRBV20-1
abundance: .
CDR3aa: CSARSRGGHEQFF
CDR3nt: TGCAGTGCTAGGAGCAGGGGGGGGCATGAGCAGTTCTTC

j_gene: TRBJ1-1
d_gene: .
v_gene: TRBV7-2
abundance: few
CDR3aa: CASSYGPAWKTEAFF
CDR3nt: TGTGCCAGCAGCTACGGGCCAGCTTGGAAGACTGAAGCTTTCTTT

j_gene: TRBJ1-1
d_gene: TRBD1
v_gene: TRBV7-9
abundance: many
CDR3aa: CASSPGGRSTEAFF
CDR3nt: TGTGCCAGCAGCCCAGGGGGTAGGTCCACTGAAGCTTTCTTT

j_gene: TRBJ1-5
d_gene: .
v_gene: TRBV10-3
abundance: many
CDR3aa: CAISESLTRGSNQPQHF
CDR3nt: TGTGCCATCAGTGAGTCCTTAACGAGGGGTAGCAATCAGCCCCAGCATTTT

j_gene: TRBJ2-1
d_gene: .
v_gene: TRBV13
abundance: .
CDR3aa: CASRGLADGGPNEQFF
CDR3nt: TGTGCCAGCAGAGGGTTAGCGGACGGGGGGCCCAATGAGCAGTTCTTC

j_gene: TRBJ2-1
d_gene: .
v_gene: TRBV12-3/TRBV12-4
abundance: many
CDR3aa: CASSFGNEQFF
CDR3nt: TGTGCCAGCAGCTTCGGCAATGAGCAGTTCTTC

j_gene: TRBJ2-3
d_gene: TRBD2
v_gene: TRBV5-1
abundance: many
CDR3aa: CASSFRTSADTQYF
CDR3nt: TGCGCCAGCAGCTTTCGGACTAGTGCCGATACGCAGTATTTT

j_gene: TRBJ1-6
d_gene: .
v_gene: TRBV6-1
abundance: many
CDR3aa: CASSAEDGFISPLHF
CDR3nt: TGTGCCAGCAGTGCCGAAGACGGCTTCATTTCACCCCTCCACTTT

j_gene: TRBJ2-2
d_gene: TRBD1
v_gene: TRBV27
abundance: few
CDR3aa: CASSPPGQLTSDDTGELFF
CDR3nt: TGTGCCAGCAGTCCTCCGGGACAGCTTACCTCCGATGACACCGGGGAGCTGTTTTTT

j_gene: TRBJ2-7
d_gene: .
v_gene: TRBV20-1
abundance: many
CDR3aa: CSARAGGGKYEQYF
CDR3nt: TGCAGTGCTAGAGCTGGGGGCGGGAAGTACGAGCAGTACTTC

j_gene: TRBJ1-1
d_gene: TRBD1
v_gene: TRBV29-1
abundance: many
CDR3aa: CSANRGSGTEAFF
CDR3nt: TGCAGCGCGAACAGGGGTTCGGGGACTGAAGCTTTCTTT

j_gene: TRBJ2-7
d_gene: TRBD2
v_gene: TRBV11-2
abundance: few
CDR3aa: CASSWTSQRSEQYF
CDR3nt: TGTGCCAGCAGCTGGACTAGTCAGAGGAGCGAGCAGTACTTC

j_gene: TRBJ1-4
d_gene: TRBD1
v_gene: TRBV4-2
abundance: many
CDR3aa: CASSQTGRFGDSHEKLFF
CDR3nt: TGTGCCAGCAGCCAGACAGGGAGGTTCGGGGACTCCCATGAAAAACTGTTTTTT

j_gene: TRBJ2-2
d_gene: .
v_gene: TRBV9
abundance: few
CDR3aa: CASSVGGNTGELFF
CDR3nt: TGTGCCAGCAGCGTAGGAGGGAACACCGGGGAGCTGTTTTTT

j_gene: TRBJ1-6
d_gene: .
v_gene: TRBV7-2
abundance: many
CDR3aa: CATTEQPNSPLHF
CDR3nt: TGTGCCACGACGGAGCAGCCTAATTCACCCCTCCACTTT

j_gene: TRBJ1-4
d_gene: .
v_gene: TRBV18
abundance: few
CDR3aa: CASSLMREIGEKLFF
CDR3nt: TGTGCCAGCTCACTCATGCGTGAGATAGGTGAAAAACTGTTTTTT

j_gene: TRBJ2-3
d_gene: .
v_gene: TRBV6-5
abundance: many
CDR3aa: CASQSGSSTDTQYF
CDR3nt: TGTGCCAGTCAAAGCGGAAGTAGCACAGATACGCAGTATTTT

j_gene: TRBJ2-7
d_gene: TRBD2
v_gene: TRBV28
abundance: .
CDR3aa: CASSFPRTSGRSLRNEQYF
CDR3nt: TGTGCCAGCAGTTTTCCCCGGACTAGCGGGAGGTCCCTAAGGAACGAGCAGTACTTC

j_gene: TRBJ2-1
d_gene: TRBD2
v_gene: TRBV5-1
abundance: many
CDR3aa: CASSLLSSGGRNEQFF
CDR3nt: TGCGCCAGCAGCTTGTTGTCTAGCGGGGGTCGCAATGAGCAGTTCTTC

j_gene: TRBJ1-5
d_gene: TRBD1
v_gene: TRBV27
abundance: many
CDR3aa: CASRGTGALWPQHF
CDR3nt: TGTGCCAGCAGGGGGACAGGGGCCCTATGGCCCCAGCATTTT

j_gene: TRBJ1-1
d_gene: .
v_gene: TRBV4-1
abundance: few
CDR3aa: CASSQYKNTEAFF
CDR3nt: TGCGCCAGCAGCCAGTACAAGAACACTGAAGCTTTCTTT

j_gene: TRBJ1-1
d_gene: .
v_gene: TRBV12-3/TRBV12-4
abundance: many
CDR3aa: CASSDGGGTEAFF
CDR3nt: TGTGCCAGCAGTGACGGGGGGGGGACTGAAGCTTTCTTT

j_gene: TRBJ2-7
d_gene: .
v_gene: TRBV6-5
abundance: .
CDR3aa: CASLGWTGPGDYEQYF
CDR3nt: TGTGCCAGCCTTGGCTGGACCGGGCCGGGGGACTACGAGCAGTACTTC

j_gene: TRBJ2-7
d_gene: TRBD2
v_gene: TRBV6-2/TRBV6-3
abundance: many
CDR3aa: CASKTSGRRSSYEQYF
CDR3nt: TGTGCCAGCAAGACTAGCGGGAGGCGAAGCTCCTACGAGCAGTACTTC